This T cell receptor (beta chain) was obtained from a study of T-cell memory formation after mild COVID-19. Turning to the study itself: Across donors, TCR clusters were largely donor specific. Study observations and caveats: Chiefly within CM and EM were the contracting CD4+ clones; CD8+ ones were within EMRA. Contracting clones, day 15 to 85, had balanced CD4/CD8, and later expanders favored CD4+.

In its sample, this clonotype was seen a few times. What it recognizes is unknown. CDR1 is LGHNA, CDR2 YNFKEQ, per germline. CDR3 length: 17 residues. V was clipped by 0 bases and J by 4 bases, with 16 bases between them. TCR alpha and TCR beta cDNA libraries with sample barcodes and UMIs came from 5'RACE using constant-segment primers. One entry per CDR3 protein results from TCRdb running MiXCR on the 5' RACE reads. The top ten hold 12% of the sample, which has about 470,000 distinct CDR3 sequences, roughly 25% seen once. Sequences were obtained from PBMCs or a T cell subset sorted from them (not recorded which). The chain joins TRBV4-2 to TRBJ2-4; a weak D match, TRBD1 (5 bases). The source of this sequence is an adult woman who had mild COVID-19 (a few samples of this study predate the infection). Cell type and time point are not known. CDR3 nucleotide sequence: TGTGCCAGCAGCCAAGATCAAGGCAGGGTCATTAAAAACATTCAGTACTTC. Its protein product is CASSQDQGRVIKNIQYF.